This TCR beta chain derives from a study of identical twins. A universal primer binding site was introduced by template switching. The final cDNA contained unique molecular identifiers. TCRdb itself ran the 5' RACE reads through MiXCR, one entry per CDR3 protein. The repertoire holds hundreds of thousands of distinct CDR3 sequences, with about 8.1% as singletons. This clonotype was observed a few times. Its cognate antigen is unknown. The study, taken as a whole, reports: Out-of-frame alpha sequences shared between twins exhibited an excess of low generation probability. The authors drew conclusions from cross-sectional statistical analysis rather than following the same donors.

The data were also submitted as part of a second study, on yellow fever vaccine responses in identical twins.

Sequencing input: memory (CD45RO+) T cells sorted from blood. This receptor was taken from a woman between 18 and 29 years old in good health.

The CDR3 sequence: CASSLQGAQRDTQYF. DNA of the CDR3: TGCGCCAGCAGCTTACAGGGCGCACAGAGGGATACGCAGTATTTT. The chain has TRBV5-1 and TRBJ2-3; D is perhaps TRBD1 (6 bases). Germline values: CDR1 SGHRS, CDR2 YFSETQ. The length of the CDR3 is 15 residues. V lost 2 bases, J lost 6 bases, and 16 bases lay in between. Full variable domain (missing parts from reference TRBV5-1 and TRBJ2-3): KAGVTQTPRYLIKTRGQQVTLSCSPISGHRSVSWYQQTPGQGLQFLFEYFSETQRNKGNFPGRFSGRQFSNSRSEMNVSTLELGDSALYLCASSLQGAQRDTQYFGPGTRLTVL.